This is a list of T cell receptor beta chains from one sample in a study of shared clonotypes between healthy human individuals. TCRdb's table, derived via immunoSEQ multiplex PCR, lists solely in-frame clones and lacks some. The sample gives more than 1 million clones, roughly 74% of which show up once; 0.5% to 0.6% is in the top ten. Sample: memory CD4+ T cells from PBMCs. The receptors were sampled from a man younger than 30 in good health. Some clones in this sample may be carry-over from other donors' samples. Both conserved end residues are part of each CDR3. The D gene is left open where the match is weak. The size of a clone is reported for some rows only, either as once, few or many, or as a class for expanded clones.

TGTGCCAGCAGCGCAGGGACTAGCCAATCCCCAGATACGCAGTATTTT | CASSAGTSQSPDTQYF | TRBD2 | TRBJ2-3 | - | TRBV9
TGTGCCAGTAGTATTTGGACAGGGGGCAATCAGCCCCAGCATTTT | CASSIWTGGNQPQHF | TRBD1 | TRBJ1-5 | - | TRBV19
TGTGCCAGCGATCAGACAGGGGGCCCCTACGGCTACACCTTC | CASDQTGGPYGYTF | TRBD1 | TRBJ1-2 | once | TRBV6-1
TGCAGCGTTGCACGGACAGTTATGAACACTGAAGCTTTCTTT | CSVARTVMNTEAFF | - | TRBJ1-1 | - | TRBV29-1
TGTGCCAGCAGACGGGGCCGTGGGCCAAATGAAAAACTGTTTTTT | CASRRGRGPNEKLFF | - | TRBJ1-4 | - | TRBV6-6
TGTGCCAGCAGTGTCAGTGATAACTCTGGAAACACCATATATTTT | CASSVSDNSGNTIYF | - | TRBJ1-3 | - | TRBV6-1
TGTGCCAGTAGGGACCCGGGACACCACACAGATACGCAGTATTTT | CASRDPGHHTDTQYF | - | TRBJ2-3 | - | TRBV19
TGCAGCGTTGGGGCACCCACAGATACGCAGTATTTT | CSVGAPTDTQYF | - | TRBJ2-3 | - | TRBV29-1
TGTGCCAGCAGACCCGGACGTCGAACTAGTGGAGATACGCAGTATTTT | CASRPGRRTSGDTQYF | - | TRBJ2-3 | - | TRBV27
TGTGCCAGCAGGTTAACAGGGAGCTCCTACGAGCAGTACTTC | CASRLTGSSYEQYF | - | TRBJ2-7 | - | TRBV28
TGTGCCAGCAGCTTACTAGCGTCCTGGGAGGACGAGCAGTACTTC | CASSLLASWEDEQYF | - | TRBJ2-7 | - | TRBV7-2
TGTGCCAGCAGCTTACATGCAACGCACACTGAAGCTTTCTTT | CASSLHATHTEAFF | - | TRBJ1-1 | - | TRBV7-9
TGTGCCAGCAGTGAGAGGACAGGATATAGCAATCAGCCCCAGCATTTT | CASSERTGYSNQPQHF | TRBD1 | TRBJ1-5 | - | TRBV6-1
TGTGCCAGCAGCTTACGTAGGGCAGAAGATACGCAGTATTTT | CASSLRRAEDTQYF | - | TRBJ2-3 | - | TRBV7-2
TGTGCCAGCGTCAGGAACACTGAAGCTTTCTTT | CASVRNTEAFF | - | TRBJ1-1 | once | TRBV11-2
TGTGCCAGCAGTGAAAGGGGGGGAGGCCACATCACAGATACGCAGTATTTT | CASSERGGGHITDTQYF | - | TRBJ2-3 | - | TRBV2
TGTGCCAGCAGCCGGAGTTTGGGTTACGGGGCCAACGTCCTGACTTTC | CASSRSLGYGANVLTF | - | TRBJ2-6 | - | TRBV5-6
TGCAGTGCTAGAGACTTAGATACGCAGTATTTT | CSARDLDTQYF | - | TRBJ2-3 | - | TRBV20-1
TGTGCCAGCAGCTTAGTTCCTCTGACCCCCTCCTACGAGCAGTACTTC | CASSLVPLTPSYEQYF | - | TRBJ2-7 | once | TRBV11-2
TGTGCCTGGAGCGTAGCGGGGGGGCCCCGCAATGAGCAGTTCTTC | CAWSVAGGPRNEQFF | TRBD2 | TRBJ2-1 | - | TRBV30
TGTGCCAGCTCTCCGGGCGGGCAAGAGACCCAGTACTTC | CASSPGGQETQYF | - | TRBJ2-5 | - | TRBV6-1
TGTGCCAGCAGCTTTGGGTTTAGCGCTGGAAACACCATATATTTT | CASSFGFSAGNTIYF | - | TRBJ1-3 | - | TRBV7-2
TGTGCCAGCAGCCGAGCGGGAGGCCCCGGGGAGCTGTTTTTT | CASSRAGGPGELFF | TRBD2 | TRBJ2-2 | - | TRBV6-5
TGTGCCAGCAGCTTAGAGGAGGGCTCAAGGGGCTACACCTTC | CASSLEEGSRGYTF | - | TRBJ1-2 | few | TRBV7-8
TGTGCCAGCAGCCCCCGTGGGAGCGGGACTCAAGAGACCCAGTACTTC | CASSPRGSGTQETQYF | TRBD2 | TRBJ2-5 | - | TRBV9
TGTGCCAGCAGGCGTCAGCGGGAGGGCTCCTACGAGCAGTACTTC | CASRRQREGSYEQYF | TRBD2 | TRBJ2-7 | - | TRBV6-5
TGTGCCAGTAGTATAGTGGCGGGGCTTCTGGAGCAGTTCTTC | CASSIVAGLLEQFF | - | TRBJ2-1 | - | TRBV19
TGTGCCAGCAGCCGAAAAGGACAGGCTGGAAACACCATATATTTT | CASSRKGQAGNTIYF | TRBD1 | TRBJ1-3 | - | TRBV14
TGTGCCAGTAGTAAAGGACACCAAGCCTTCTACGAGCAGTACTTC | CASSKGHQAFYEQYF | - | TRBJ2-7 | few | TRBV19
TGTGCCAGCAGCTTGGGGGGGACTGGCTACACCTTC | CASSLGGTGYTF | - | TRBJ1-2 | - | TRBV5-5
TGTGCCAGCTCCCTCGGTGTCTGGGACACTGAAGCTTTCTTT | CASSLGVWDTEAFF | - | TRBJ1-1 | - | TRBV18
TGTGCCAGCAGCGACAGGGGGGCTGAAAAACTGTTTTTT | CASSDRGAEKLFF | TRBD1 | TRBJ1-4 | - | TRBV28
TGTGCCACCAGCTACAGGGGAACTAATGAAAAACTGTTTTTT | CATSYRGTNEKLFF | TRBD1 | TRBJ1-4 | - | TRBV15
TGCGCCAGCAGTGACTACGGTAACGGGGAGCTGTTTTTT | CASSDYGNGELFF | - | TRBJ2-2 | - | TRBV10-2
TGTGCCAGCAGTTATCCGGGACAGGGGGCTTGGTACTTC | CASSYPGQGAWYF | TRBD1 | TRBJ2-7 | - | TRBV28
TGTGCCAGCAGAGTACAAGGGACAGGGAGAAGCAATGAGCAGTTCTTC | CASRVQGTGRSNEQFF | TRBD1 | TRBJ2-1 | - | TRBV2
TGTGCCAGCAGCTCCAGGAGGGACTACGGTGATGTGGAACTGTTTTTT | CASSSRRDYGDVELFF | - | TRBJ1-4 | - | TRBV7-9
TGCGCCAGCAGCTTAGGGCGGGAGGGCCTCGATACGCAGTATTTT | CASSLGREGLDTQYF | TRBD2 | TRBJ2-3 | - | TRBV5-1
TGTGCCAGCAGCCTGGACAGTAACTATGGCTACACCTTC | CASSLDSNYGYTF | - | TRBJ1-2 | - | TRBV11-2
TGTGCCAGCAGCCCGGGACAGAGAGCTTTCTTT | CASSPGQRAFF | TRBD1 | TRBJ1-1 | - | TRBV7-9
TGTGCCAGCAGGCCTCTCGGAGGAGATACGCAGTATTTT | CASRPLGGDTQYF | - | TRBJ2-3 | - | TRBV6-1
TGTGCCAGCAGCTTAGGGGGGTCCTCTGGAAACACCATATATTTT | CASSLGGSSGNTIYF | - | TRBJ1-3 | - | TRBV7-9
TGTGCCAGCAGCCAAGTGGAGACGTACTACTCCTACGAGCAGTACTTC | CASSQVETYYSYEQYF | - | TRBJ2-7 | - | TRBV4-2
TGTGCCAGCAACCGACTAGGGAACAATGAGCAGTTCTTC | CASNRLGNNEQFF | - | TRBJ2-1 | - | TRBV6-1
TGCAGTGCTTGGATCCCTGCGGGAGCTTTCTTT | CSAWIPAGAFF | - | TRBJ1-1 | - | TRBV20-1
TGCGCCAGCAGCGCCTCAGGGGGCAATCAGCCCCAGCATTTT | CASSASGGNQPQHF | - | TRBJ1-5 | - | TRBV5-1
TGTGCCAGCAGCTTGGGACAGAGTAGAGAGACCCAGTACTTC | CASSLGQSRETQYF | TRBD1 | TRBJ2-5 | - | TRBV7-9
TGTGCCAGCAGCCGTCAGACAGGGCGCCAAGAGACCCAGTACTTC | CASSRQTGRQETQYF | TRBD1 | TRBJ2-5 | - | TRBV28
TGTGCCAGTGACAGGCTCTATAGCAATCAGCCCCAGCATTTT | CASDRLYSNQPQHF | - | TRBJ1-5 | - | TRBV19
TGTGCCACCGGCTTGCGGACAGGGAGCATTCAGTACTTC | CATGLRTGSIQYF | TRBD1 | TRBJ2-4 | once | TRBV27
TGTGCCTGGACCCACGTAGGGGGCGAGCAGTACTTC | CAWTHVGGEQYF | - | TRBJ2-7 | - | TRBV30
TGTGCCAGCAGTTTATTGGACAGGGGCGGGGGCACTGAAGCTTTCTTT | CASSLLDRGGGTEAFF | TRBD1 | TRBJ1-1 | - | TRBV27
TGTGCCAGCGCAGGGGGGCGGGATCAGCCCCAGCATTTT | CASAGGRDQPQHF | TRBD1 | TRBJ1-5 | few | TRBV7-2